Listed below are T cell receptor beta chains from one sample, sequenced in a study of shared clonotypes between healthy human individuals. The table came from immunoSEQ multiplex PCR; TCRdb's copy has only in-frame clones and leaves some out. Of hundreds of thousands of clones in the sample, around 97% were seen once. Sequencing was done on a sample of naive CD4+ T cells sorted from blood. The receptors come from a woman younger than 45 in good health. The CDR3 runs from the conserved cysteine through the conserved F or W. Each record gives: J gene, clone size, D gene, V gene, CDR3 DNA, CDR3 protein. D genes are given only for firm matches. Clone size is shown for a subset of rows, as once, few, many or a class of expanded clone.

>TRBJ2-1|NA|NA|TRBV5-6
TGTGCCAGCAGCTTCGGGGGTACCTACAATGAGCAGTTCTTC
CASSFGGTYNEQFF
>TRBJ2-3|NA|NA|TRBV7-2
TGTGCCAGCAGCTTGGGTCTTACCCAATTCACAGATACGCAGTATTTT
CASSLGLTQFTDTQYF
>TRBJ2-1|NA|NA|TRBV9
TGTGCCAGCAGCGTAGCAACGGGAGTACGGGATGAGCAGTTCTTC
CASSVATGVRDEQFF
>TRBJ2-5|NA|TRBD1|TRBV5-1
TGCGCCAGCAGCTTGGCACAGGGGTACCAAGAGACCCAGTACTTC
CASSLAQGYQETQYF
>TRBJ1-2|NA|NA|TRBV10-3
TGTGCCATCAGTCGGCAGACATTCGATCAAGGCTACACCTTC
CAISRQTFDQGYTF
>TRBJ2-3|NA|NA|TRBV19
TGTGCCAGTAGTGGCAGGACAGTAAGCACAGATACGCAGTATTTT
CASSGRTVSTDTQYF
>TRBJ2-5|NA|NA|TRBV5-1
TGCGCCAGCAGCTTGGGTACAGTCAAAGAGACCCAGTACTTC
CASSLGTVKETQYF
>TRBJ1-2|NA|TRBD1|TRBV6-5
TGTGCCAGCAGTTACCCCGGGACAGGGACCTATGGCTACACCTTC
CASSYPGTGTYGYTF
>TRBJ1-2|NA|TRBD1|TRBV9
TGTGCCAGCAGCACAAAAGACAGGGGTGACTATGGCTACACCTTC
CASSTKDRGDYGYTF
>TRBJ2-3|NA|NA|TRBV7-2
TGTGCCAGCAGCTTCACTATTAGCACAGATACGCAGTATTTT
CASSFTISTDTQYF
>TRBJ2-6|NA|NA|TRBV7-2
TGTGCCAGCAGCCGGGGAACAGGGCCCTCTGGGGCCAACGTCCTGACTTTC
CASSRGTGPSGANVLTF
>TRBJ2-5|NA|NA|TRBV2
TGTGCCAGCAACGTGCTTGGAATACAAGAGACCCAGTACTTC
CASNVLGIQETQYF
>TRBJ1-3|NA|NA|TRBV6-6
TGTGCCAGCAGTTACTCGGTACACTCTGGAAACACCATATATTTT
CASSYSVHSGNTIYF
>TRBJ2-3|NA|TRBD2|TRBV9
TGTGCCAGCAGCGGAAGGACTAGCGGGAGTACAGATACGCAGTATTTT
CASSGRTSGSTDTQYF
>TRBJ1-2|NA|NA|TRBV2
TGTGCCAGCAGTGAAGCCCCACGCTTAGCTAACTATGGCTACACCTTC
CASSEAPRLANYGYTF
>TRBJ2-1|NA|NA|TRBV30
TGTGCCTGGAGCCTGAGGCATGAGCAGTTCTTC
CAWSLRHEQFF
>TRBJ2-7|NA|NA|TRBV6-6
TGTGCCAGCATGCCCTACAAGGATAGAGACTACGAGCAGTACTTC
CASMPYKDRDYEQYF
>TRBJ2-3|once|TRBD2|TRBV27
TGTGCCAGCAGTTTCTTAGCGGGAGCAGATACGCAGTATTTT
CASSFLAGADTQYF
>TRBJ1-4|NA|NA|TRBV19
TGTGCCAGTAGTAACGATCAGGGGCTCCCCCGGTTT
CASSNDQGLPRF
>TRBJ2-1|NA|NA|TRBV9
TGTGCCAGCAGCCCCCTCGCAGGGATAAATGAGCAGTTCTTC
CASSPLAGINEQFF
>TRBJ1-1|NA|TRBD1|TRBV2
TGTGCCAGCAGACACAGGGGGCCGACCACCCCTGAAGCTTTCTTT
CASRHRGPTTPEAFF
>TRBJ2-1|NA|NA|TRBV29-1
TGCAGCGCCCAAAGGGGGTTCTCCTACAATGAGCAGTTCTTC
CSAQRGFSYNEQFF
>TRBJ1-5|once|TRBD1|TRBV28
TGTGCCAGCAGTTTAGATCAGATCAGGCGCCCCCTCCGGGACAGCCAAAATCAGCCCCAGCATTTT
CASSLDQIRRPLRDSQNQPQHF